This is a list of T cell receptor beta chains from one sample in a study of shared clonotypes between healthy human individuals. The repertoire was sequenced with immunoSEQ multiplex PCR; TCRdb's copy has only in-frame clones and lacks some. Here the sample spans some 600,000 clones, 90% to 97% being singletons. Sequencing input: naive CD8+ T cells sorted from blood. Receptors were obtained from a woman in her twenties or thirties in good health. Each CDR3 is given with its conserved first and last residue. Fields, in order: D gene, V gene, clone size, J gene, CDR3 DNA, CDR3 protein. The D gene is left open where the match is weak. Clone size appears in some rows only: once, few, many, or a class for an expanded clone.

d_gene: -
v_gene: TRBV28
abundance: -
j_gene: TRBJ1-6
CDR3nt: TGTGCCAGCAGTTTGACTCCGGGGGCTAATTCACCCCTCCACTTT
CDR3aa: CASSLTPGANSPLHF

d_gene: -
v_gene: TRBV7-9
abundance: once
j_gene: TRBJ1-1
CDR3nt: TGTGCCAGCAGCTTAGAGGGTGAAGCTTTCTTT
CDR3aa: CASSLEGEAFF

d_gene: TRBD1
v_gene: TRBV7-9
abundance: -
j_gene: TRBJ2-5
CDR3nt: TGTGCCAGCAGCCCTCATCTAGGGGGCGACGAGACCCAGTACTTC
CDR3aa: CASSPHLGGDETQYF

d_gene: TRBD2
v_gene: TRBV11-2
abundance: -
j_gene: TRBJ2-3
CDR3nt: TGTGCCAGCAGCTCGGGACTAGGGAGACCCACGCAGTATTTT
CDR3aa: CASSSGLGRPTQYF

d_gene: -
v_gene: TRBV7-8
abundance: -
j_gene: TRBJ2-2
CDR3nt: TGTGCCAGCAGCTTAGAACTAACAAACACCGGGGAGCTGTTTTTT
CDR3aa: CASSLELTNTGELFF

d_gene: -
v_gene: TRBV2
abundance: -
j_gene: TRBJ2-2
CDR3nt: TGTGCCAGCAGTGATGAAAGCGGACTTTCGAACACCGGGGAGCTGTTTTTT
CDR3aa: CASSDESGLSNTGELFF

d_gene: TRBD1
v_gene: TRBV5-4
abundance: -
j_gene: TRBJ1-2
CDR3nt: TGTGCCAGCAGACAGGGGGCTGGCTACACCTTC
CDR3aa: CASRQGAGYTF

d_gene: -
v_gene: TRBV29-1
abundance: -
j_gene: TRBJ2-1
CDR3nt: TGCAGCGTTGAGGACCGCACCTACAATGAGCAGTTCTTC
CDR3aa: CSVEDRTYNEQFF

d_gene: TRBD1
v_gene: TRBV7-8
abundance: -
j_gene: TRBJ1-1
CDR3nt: TGTGCCAGCAGCGCCTCTCTACGTCTCCGGGACAGAAACACTGAAGCTTTCTTT
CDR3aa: CASSASLRLRDRNTEAFF

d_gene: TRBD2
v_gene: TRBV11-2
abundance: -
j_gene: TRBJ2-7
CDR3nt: TGTGCCAGCAGGCTGGGGCTAGCGGGAAACGAGCAGTACTTC
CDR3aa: CASRLGLAGNEQYF

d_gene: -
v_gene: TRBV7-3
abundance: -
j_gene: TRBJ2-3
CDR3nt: TGTGCCAGCAGCTTAAACCTAGGGGCCCCCACAGATACGCAGTATTTT
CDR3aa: CASSLNLGAPTDTQYF

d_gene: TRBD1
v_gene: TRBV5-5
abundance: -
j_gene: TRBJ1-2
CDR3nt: TGTGCCAGCAGCATATCGGGACAGGGGTATGGCTACACCTTC
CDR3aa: CASSISGQGYGYTF

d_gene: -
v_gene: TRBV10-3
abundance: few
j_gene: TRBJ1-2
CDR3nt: TGTGCCATCAGACCGGACAGCCATTTCGATGGCTACACCTTC
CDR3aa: CAIRPDSHFDGYTF

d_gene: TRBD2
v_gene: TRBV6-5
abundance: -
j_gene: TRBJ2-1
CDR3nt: TGTGCCAGCAGTTACGCTAGCGGGACCACCTACAATGAGCAGTTCTTC
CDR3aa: CASSYASGTTYNEQFF

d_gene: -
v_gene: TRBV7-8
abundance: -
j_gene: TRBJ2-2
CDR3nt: TGTGCCAGCAGCTCCGACTGGCCGAACACCGGGGAGCTGTTTTTT
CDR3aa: CASSSDWPNTGELFF

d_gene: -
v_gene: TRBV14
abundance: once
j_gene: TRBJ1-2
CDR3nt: TGTGCCAGCAGCCGATATAAACAGGGAGGGGACTATGGCTACACCTTC
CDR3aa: CASSRYKQGGDYGYTF

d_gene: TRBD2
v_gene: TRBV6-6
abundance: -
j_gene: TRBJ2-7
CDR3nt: TGTGCCAGCAGTTCCGGGACTAGCCTCGCGTACGAGCAGTACTTC
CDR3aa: CASSSGTSLAYEQYF

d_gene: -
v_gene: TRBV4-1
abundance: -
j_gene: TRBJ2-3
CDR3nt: TGCGCCAGCCTCCGGGGGGCAACTAGCACAGATACGCAGTATTTT
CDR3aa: CASLRGATSTDTQYF

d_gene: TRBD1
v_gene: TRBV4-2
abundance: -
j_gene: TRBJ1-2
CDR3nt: TGTGCCAGCAGCCAAGATGATTGGACAGGGGCTAACTATGGCTACACCTTC
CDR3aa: CASSQDDWTGANYGYTF

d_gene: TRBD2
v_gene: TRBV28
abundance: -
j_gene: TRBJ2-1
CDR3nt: TGTGCCAGCAGTTTACCCCCTAGCGGGAGGGTCAATGAGCAGTTCTTC
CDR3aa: CASSLPPSGRVNEQFF

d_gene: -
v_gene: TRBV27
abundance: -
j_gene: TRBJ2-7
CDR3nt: TGTGCCAGCAGCCTCCTGGACAGTTCCTACGAGCAGTACTTC
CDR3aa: CASSLLDSSYEQYF

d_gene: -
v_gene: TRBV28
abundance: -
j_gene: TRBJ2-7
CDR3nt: TGTGCCAGCAGTTTATTGGTCGGCCCGGAGGGCGAGCAGTACTTC
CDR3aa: CASSLLVGPEGEQYF

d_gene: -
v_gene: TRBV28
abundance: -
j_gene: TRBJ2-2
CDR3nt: TGTGCCAGCAGCTCCGACAGGGGGGAGCTGTTTTTT
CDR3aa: CASSSDRGELFF

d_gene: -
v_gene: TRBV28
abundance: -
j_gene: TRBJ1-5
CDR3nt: TGTGCCAGCAGTTTCTGGGGGATGAGGGATCAGCCCCAGCATTTT
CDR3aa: CASSFWGMRDQPQHF

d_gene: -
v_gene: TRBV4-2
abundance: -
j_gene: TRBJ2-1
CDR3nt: TGTGCCAGCAGCCAAGAGGACAACTACAATGAGCAGTTCTTC
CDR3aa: CASSQEDNYNEQFF

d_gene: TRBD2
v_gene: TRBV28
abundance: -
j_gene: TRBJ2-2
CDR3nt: TGTGCCAGCAGGACAACCGGGACTAGCGTAAACACCGGGGAGCTGTTTTTT
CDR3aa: CASRTTGTSVNTGELFF

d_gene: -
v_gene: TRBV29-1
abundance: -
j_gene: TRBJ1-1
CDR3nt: TGCAGCTCGGGGGTGGCAGGGAGTTCGACTGAAGCTTTCTTT
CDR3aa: CSSGVAGSSTEAFF

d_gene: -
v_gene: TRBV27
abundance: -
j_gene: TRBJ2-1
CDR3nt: TGTGCCAGCAGTTTATTTGGGAACAATGAGCAGTTCTTC
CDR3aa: CASSLFGNNEQFF

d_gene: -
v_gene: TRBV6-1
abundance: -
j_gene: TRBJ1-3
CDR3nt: TGTGCCAGCAGTGAAAGAAGGGTATCAGGAAACACCATATATTTT
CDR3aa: CASSERRVSGNTIYF

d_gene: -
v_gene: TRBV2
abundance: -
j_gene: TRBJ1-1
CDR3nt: TGTGCCACCCCGGGAGACAGAATGACTGAAGCTTTCTTT
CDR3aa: CATPGDRMTEAFF

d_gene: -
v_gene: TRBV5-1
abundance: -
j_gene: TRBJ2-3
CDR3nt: TGCGCCAGCAGCTGGGATTTGGATACGCAGTATTTT
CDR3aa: CASSWDLDTQYF

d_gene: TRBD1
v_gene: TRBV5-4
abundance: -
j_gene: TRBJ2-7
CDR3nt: TGTGCCAGCAGCTTCGACAGGGGATTCCACGAGCAGTACTTC
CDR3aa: CASSFDRGFHEQYF

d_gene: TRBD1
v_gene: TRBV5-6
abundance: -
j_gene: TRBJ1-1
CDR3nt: TGTGCCAGCAGCTTGGTAACAGGGGGGTTGAACACTGAAGCTTTCTTT
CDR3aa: CASSLVTGGLNTEAFF

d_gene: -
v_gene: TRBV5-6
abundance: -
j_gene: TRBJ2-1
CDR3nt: TGTGCCAGCAGCTTGGGGGTGGGGACAAGGGATGAGCAGTTCTTC
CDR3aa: CASSLGVGTRDEQFF

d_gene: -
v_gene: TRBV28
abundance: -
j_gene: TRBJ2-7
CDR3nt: TGTGCCAGCAGCACACATCTTATCTTCCGGGACATTTCCTACGAGCAGTACTTC
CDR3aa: CASSTHLIFRDISYEQYF

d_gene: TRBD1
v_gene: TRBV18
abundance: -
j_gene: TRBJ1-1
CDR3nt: TGTGCCAGCTCACCGCGACCGGTCGGACAGGGGGGCACTGAAGCTTTCTTT
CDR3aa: CASSPRPVGQGGTEAFF

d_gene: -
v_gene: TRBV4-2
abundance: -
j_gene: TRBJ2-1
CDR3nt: TGTGCCAGCAGCCAAGAGGCAGGGGCCCTTTACAATGAGCAGTTCTTC
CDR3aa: CASSQEAGALYNEQFF

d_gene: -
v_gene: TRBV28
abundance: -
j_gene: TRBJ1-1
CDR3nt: TGTGCCAGCAGTTTGCCGGGGGCGAGGACTGAAGCTTTCTTT
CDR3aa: CASSLPGARTEAFF

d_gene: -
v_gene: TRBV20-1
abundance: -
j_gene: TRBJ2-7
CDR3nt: TGCAGTGCTAGAGTATACGAGCAGTACTTC
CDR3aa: CSARVYEQYF

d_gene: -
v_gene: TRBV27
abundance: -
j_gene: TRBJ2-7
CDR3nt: TGTGCCAGCAGTTTCGGTACGACTTACGAGCAGTACTTC
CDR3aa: CASSFGTTYEQYF

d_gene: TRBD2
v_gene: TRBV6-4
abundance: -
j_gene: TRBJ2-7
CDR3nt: TGTGCCAGCAGTGAATCTAGCGGGAGTTTCCACGAGCAGTACTTC
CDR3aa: CASSESSGSFHEQYF

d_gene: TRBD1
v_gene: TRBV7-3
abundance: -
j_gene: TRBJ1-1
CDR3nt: TGTGCCAGCGGACCGGACAGGGCAAGCGGTGAAGCTTTCTTT
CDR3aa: CASGPDRASGEAFF

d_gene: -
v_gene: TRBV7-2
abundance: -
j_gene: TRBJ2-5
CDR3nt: TGTGCCAGCAGCTTAGAGGGGCAATCGAGTGAGACCCAGTACTTC
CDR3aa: CASSLEGQSSETQYF